This passage covers 30 T cell receptor beta chains from one sample sequenced in a study of blood T cell repertoires in COVID-19. Assay used: immunoSEQ multiplex PCR; TCRdb lists only in-frame clones, some missing. Of a few hundred thousand clones in the sample, over 75% are singletons; the top ten hold less than 11%. Sequenced sample: PBMCs or T cells enriched from blood (not recorded which). These receptor sequences come from a woman aged 18 to 35 who had recovered from COVID-19.

The genes are TRBV5-1 and TRBJ1-2; the D is unclear. Germline loops: CDR1 SGHRS, CDR2 YFSETQ. The CDR3 has 12 amino acids. V shed 4 bases and J shed 4 bases, with 8 bases lying between them. The CDR3 loop reads CASSPGSYGYTF. The CDR3, as DNA: TGCGCCAGCAGCCCCGGTAGCTATGGCTACACCTTC. Full variable domain (outside the CDR3, taken from reference TRBV5-1 and TRBJ1-2): KAGVTQTPRYLIKTRGQQVTLSCSPISGHRSVSWYQQTPGQGLQFLFEYFSETQRNKGNFPGRFSGRQFSNSRSEMNVSTLELGDSALYLCASSPGSYGYTFGSGTRLTVV.

This chain joins TRBV6-1 and TRBJ2-3; 13 nucleotides line up with TRBD2. Germline CDR1 reads MNHNS; CDR2 reads SASEGT. Trimming removed 0 bases from V and 1 base from J; junction bases left unmatched: 1. This CDR3 has 17 residues. The CDR3 region is CASSEAGLAGRTDTQYF. The CDR3 DNA reads as TGTGCCAGCAGTGAAGCGGGACTAGCGGGGCGCACAGATACGCAGTATTTT.

Notes on this clone: This same CDR3 is encoded by further DNA sequences in the sample. J is TRBJ1-5 and V is TRBV30, with 8 bases that match TRBD1. The CDR3 extends over 13 amino acids. Germline loops: CDR1 GTSNPN, CDR2 SVGIG (reference sequence). V gave up 2 bases and J gave up 6 bases; unmatched junction bases: 3. CDR3 in amino acids: CAWSRQGSQPQHF. In DNA form, the CDR3 reads TGTGCCTGGAGTAGACAGGGGAGTCAGCCCCAGCATTTT.

CDR3 bases: TGTGCCAGCAGCAAAGGTTGGGCTACAAATCAGCCCCAGCATTTT. Its protein is CASSKGWATNQPQHF. The chain has TRBV21-1 and TRBJ1-5; the table gives TRBD1 as D, unverified against the DNA. TRBV21-1 is reported as a pseudogene. CDR3 size: 15 residues.

The genes are TRBV9 and TRBJ1-3; D may be TRBD1 (5 bases). Germline V lookup: CDR1 SGDLS, CDR2 YYNGEE. The length of the CDR3 is 18 residues. Trimming cost V 0 bases and J 4 bases, with 20 bases left between them. CDR3: CASSVEGGGIWTGNTIYF. The CDR3 bases are TGTGCCAGCAGCGTAGAGGGTGGGGGGATTTGGACGGGAAACACCATATATTTT.

By proportion, this clone is medium-sized. This chain connects TRBV10-2 to TRBJ1-5; 7 nucleotides agree with TRBD1. The CDR3 totals 15 residues. V was clipped by 6 bases and J by 4 bases; unmatched bases: 9. CDR1 is WSHSY, CDR2 SAAADI, per germline. The CDR3 loop reads CASRLEGARNQPQHF. The DNA of the CDR3 is TGCGCCAGCAGACTTGAGGGGGCGCGGAATCAGCCCCAGCATTTT.

The chain employs TRBV5-4 and TRBJ1-3; 7 bases are shared with TRBD1. Germline-derived CDR1 and CDR2 are SGHNT and YYREEE (reference sequence). After removal of 4 bases from V and 0 bases from J, the junction contained 4 bases not matched to a gene. The CDR3 consists of 15 residues. The DNA of the CDR3 is TGTGCCAGCAGCGCAGGGGGGAACTCTGGAAACACCATATATTTT. It is translated as CASSAGGNSGNTIYF.

The V gene is TRBV9, the J gene TRBJ1-2, with D perhaps TRBD1 (6 bases). This CDR3 spans 16 amino acids. Germline loops: CDR1 SGDLS, CDR2 YYNGEE. Trimming removed 0 bases from V and 5 bases from J, with 17 bases in between. The CDR3 nucleotides read TGTGCCAGCAGCGTAGGGCTTCCAGGGGTAGAATATGGCTACACCTTC. This encodes CASSVGLPGVEYGYTF.

This chain uses TRBV6-5 with TRBJ2-7; D is perhaps TRBD1 (6 bases). Trimming took 6 bases from V and 2 from J, leaving 17 bases between them. The CDR3 is 15 amino acids. Per the germline V gene, CDR1 is MNHEY and CDR2 is SVGAGI. The CDR3 sequence: CASRKGQMLPYEQYF. The CDR3 DNA sequence: TGTGCCAGCAGGAAAGGACAGATGTTACCCTACGAGCAGTACTTC.

The chain has TRBV5-1 and TRBJ1-2; 7 positions match TRBD1. Trimming removed 0 bases from V and 6 bases from J; junction bases left unmatched: 5. This CDR3 region has 14 residues. CDR1 is SGHRS and CDR2 is YFSETQ in the germline V gene. DNA for the CDR3: TGCGCCAGCAGCTTGGTGGGGACAGCTAATGGCTACACCTTC. Its translation: CASSLVGTANGYTF.

This chain connects TRBV10-3 to TRBJ1-4; TRBD1 agrees at 7 bases. V gave up 3 bases and J gave up 5 bases; unmatched junction bases: 3. This CDR3 spans 14 amino acids. Germline-derived CDR1 and CDR2 are ENHRY and SYGVKD. CDR3 sequence reads: CAISEGGGNEKLFF. The CDR3 coding sequence is TGTGCCATCAGTGAAGGGGGCGGGAATGAAAAACTGTTTTTT.

The rearrangement uses TRBV19 and TRBJ1-6; 7 positions match TRBD1. The ends lost 5 bases at V and 7 bases at J; junction bases unmatched: 11. The CDR3 runs to 16 residues. Germline V CDR1 and CDR2: LNHDA, SQIVND (reference sequence). The CDR3 reads CASSPRVGTENSPLHF. The CDR3 DNA follows: TGTGCCAGTAGTCCGAGAGTCGGGACAGAGAATTCACCCCTCCACTTT.

The chain has TRBV7-2 and TRBJ1-3, with D hard to call. The CDR3 consists of 17 residues. Trimming shortened V by 2 bases and J by 0 bases, and 14 bases separated the two germline ends. CDR1 and CDR2 (germline): SGHTA, FQGNSA. In nucleotides, the CDR3 is TGTGCCAGCAGCTTATCTGTAGGCGGTTCCTCTGGAAACACCATATATTTT. Translation: CASSLSVGGSSGNTIYF.

The chain has TRBV4-1 and TRBJ1-1, with a tentative D call TRBD1 (6 bases). V gave up 0 bases and J gave up 0 bases, with 14 bases separating them. The CDR3 consists of 17 residues. Germline CDR1 is MGHRA and CDR2 is YSYEKL. Here the CDR3 DNA reads TGCGCCAGCAGCCAAGATCCAGCAGGGGCTTTGAACACTGAAGCTTTCTTT. Amino acids: CASSQDPAGALNTEAFF.

The rearrangement links TRBV4-2 to TRBJ2-1, with 7 bases aligning to TRBD1. The V segment lost 5 bases and the J segment 8 bases; nucleotides outside the gene matches: 9. Looked up from germline, CDR1 is LGHNA and CDR2 is YNFKEQ. The CDR3 is 14 residues long. The CDR3: CASSDYTGVDEQFF. Here the CDR3 DNA reads TGTGCCAGCAGCGACTACACAGGGGTCGATGAGCAGTTCTTC.

V is TRBV28 and J is TRBJ1-3; the D is unclear. V was shortened by 6 bases and J by 2 bases, with 5 bases between the two germline ends. Germline V gene sequence: CDR1 MDHEN, CDR2 SYDVKM. This CDR3 region has 12 residues. CDR3 nucleotides: TGTGCCAGCAGGAGCCCTGGAAACACCATATATTTT. It codes for CASRSPGNTIYF.

The chain recombines TRBV9 with TRBJ2-3; a possible D gene is TRBD2 (6 bases). The V end lost 0 bases, the J end lost 6 bases, and 14 bases lay between the germline ends. Germline CDR1 SGDLS, CDR2 YYNGEE. The CDR3 extends over 15 amino acids. The CDR3, as DNA: TGTGCCAGCAGCGTAGCGGGAGCTGGAAGTGATACGCAGTATTTT. It encodes CASSVAGAGSDTQYF.

V is TRBV28 and J is TRBJ1-1, with D possibly being TRBD1 (6 bases). Germline CDR1 is MDHEN and CDR2 is SYDVKM. CDR3 size: 15 residues. V was pared by 4 bases and J by 3 bases, with 15 bases between. The CDR3 sequence: CASSSPIDRYTEAFF. CDR3 coding DNA: TGTGCCAGCAGTTCCCCGATCGACAGGTACACTGAAGCTTTCTTT. Full variable domain (missing parts from reference TRBV28 and TRBJ1-1): DVKVTQSSRYLVKRTGEKVFLECVQDMDHENMFWYRQDPGLGLRLIYFSYDVKMKEKGDIPEGYSVSREKKERFSLILESASTNQTSMYLCASSSPIDRYTEAFFGQGTRLTVV.

This clone was picked up one time. V gene TRBV27 combines with J gene TRBJ1-5; TRBD1 aligns across 9 bases. Germline CDR1 and CDR2: MNHEY and SMNVEV (reference sequence). This CDR3 is 15 amino acids long. V lost 2 bases to trimming and J lost 5 bases; unmatched junction nucleotides: 4. The CDR3 region has the DNA TGTGCCAGCAGTTTAGGACAGGGGTGGCATCAGCCCCAGCATTTT. Translation: CASSLGQGWHQPQHF.

The rearrangement links TRBV27 to TRBJ2-3, with TRBD1 matching over 11 bases. The germline V gene has CDR1 MNHEY and CDR2 SMNVEV (reference sequence). J lost 4 bases, V lost 3 bases, and 3 bases had no gene match. CDR3 length: 15 amino acids. The CDR3 DNA reads as TGTGCCAGCAGTTTGGGGGACAGGGGGGCAGATACGCAGTATTTT. As protein: CASSLGDRGADTQYF.

The V gene is TRBV28, the J gene TRBJ1-5, with D maybe TRBD1 (6 bases). Per germline, CDR1 MDHEN and CDR2 SYDVKM. This CDR3 comprises 13 residues. Trimming stripped 6 bases from V and 3 bases from J, with 9 bases between. The CDR3 protein is CASRDSFNQPQHF. The CDR3 DNA reads TGTGCCAGCAGGGACAGCTTCAATCAGCCCCAGCATTTT.

The V and J genes are TRBV5-5 and TRBJ2-7; D possibly corresponds to TRBD2 (6 bases). The CDR3 runs to 16 residues. Trimming pared 2 bases from V and 2 bases from J, leaving 17 bases between. From germline, CDR1 is SGHKS and CDR2 YYEKEE (reference sequence). The CDR3 loop reads CASSFNGVAVTYEQYF. The CDR3 coding sequence is TGTGCCAGCAGCTTTAATGGGGTAGCGGTTACCTACGAGCAGTACTTC.

The chain recombines TRBV18 with TRBJ2-2; D perhaps matches TRBD2 (6 bases). The CDR3 runs 16 residues. The V gene lost 3 bases and the J gene lost 6 bases, with 17 bases spanning the gap. CDR1 is KGHSH, CDR2 LQKENI, per germline. The CDR3 nucleotides read TGTGCCAGCTCACCCCAGGCGGGGTTGGAAGCCGGGGAGCTGTTTTTT. This sequence encodes CASSPQAGLEAGELFF.

The chain links TRBV4-1 to TRBJ1-3; possible D gene TRBD1, 6 bases. The CDR3 loop spans 17 amino acids. Trimming removed 3 bases from V and 4 bases from J, with 19 bases in between. The germline CDR1 and CDR2 sequences are MGHRA and YSYEKL. CDR3 in DNA: TGCGCCAGCAGCCACATGGGGGCGACTGCGCTAGGAAACACCATATATTTT. Amino acids: CASSHMGATALGNTIYF.

The chain joins TRBV5-5 to TRBJ2-7; 12 bases line up with TRBD2. Per the germline V gene, CDR1 is SGHKS and CDR2 is YYEKEE (reference sequence). The V and J ends lost 4 bases and 4 bases, in that order; junction bases with no gene match: 9. The CDR3 consists of 16 residues. The CDR3 sequence: CASSPWTSGKGYEQYF. The CDR3, as DNA: TGTGCCAGCAGCCCTTGGACTAGCGGGAAAGGGTACGAGCAGTACTTC.

The chain is built from TRBV29-1 and TRBJ1-2; unclear D gene. The CDR3 sequence is 12 residues long. CDR1 is SQVTM and CDR2 is ANQGSEA in the germline V gene. Trimming cost V 6 bases and J 3 bases, with 11 bases left between them. The CDR3 loop reads CSVRGGDYGYTF. The CDR3 region has the DNA TGCAGCGTACGGGGAGGCGACTATGGCTACACCTTC. Supplemented by reference TRBV29-1 and TRBJ1-2, the full variable domain reads SAVISQKPSRDICQRGTSLTIQCQVDSQVTMMFWYRQQPGQSLTLIATANQGSEATYESGFVIDKFPISRPNLTFSTLTVSNMSPEDSSIYLCSVRGGDYGYTFGSGTRLTVV.

The rearrangement joins TRBV7-9 to TRBJ1-1; TRBD1 matches at 11 bases. Germline CDR1 is SEHNR and CDR2 is FQNEAQ (reference sequence). There are 19 residues in the CDR3. After removal of 4 bases from V and 0 bases from J, the junction contained 13 bases not matched to a gene. The CDR3 is CASSWPPGQGAVMNTEAFF. CDR3 nucleotide sequence: TGTGCCAGCAGCTGGCCGCCCGGACAGGGGGCTGTCATGAACACTGAAGCTTTCTTT.

The V gene is TRBV11-2, the J gene TRBJ1-1, with D unresolved. V was clipped by 0 bases and J by 6 bases, with 8 bases between them. The CDR3 contains 13 residues. Germline V gene data show CDR1 as SGHAT and CDR2 as FQNNGV. CDR3 DNA sequence: TGTGCCAGCAGCTTAGAGGGTCGGGCTGAAGCTTTCTTT. Its translation: CASSLEGRAEAFF.

This rearrangement joins TRBV6-6 to TRBJ1-1, with D perhaps TRBD1 (6 bases). V lost 2 bases to trimming and J lost 1 base, with 11 bases between them. The germline gives CDR1 MNHNY, CDR2 SVGAGI (reference sequence). The CDR3 length is 15 residues. DNA for the CDR3: TGTGCCAGCAGTTACCCGTCCAGGGGGAACACTGAAGCTTTCTTT. This encodes CASSYPSRGNTEAFF.

This clone was found a few times. The chain couples TRBV3-1 (or the pseudogene TRBV3-2) to TRBJ2-2, with a tentative D call TRBD2 (7 bases). Germline V lookup: CDR1 LGHDT, CDR2 YNNKEL (reference sequence). The germline V and J ends were trimmed by 1 base and 5 bases, with 11 bases remaining between them. This CDR3 is 15 amino acids long. This CDR3 reads CASSQVGGATGELFF. The CDR3 DNA follows: TGTGCCAGCAGCCAAGTAGGGGGGGCGACCGGGGAGCTGTTTTTT.